This TCR beta chain was identified during a study of cytomegalovirus exposure and HLA in healthy donors. Study findings and constraints: Apparent HLA restriction characterized most CMV-associated TCR beta chains in a later analysis. Reportedly, diagnosis of cytomegalovirus status by the classifier showed high specificity and sensitivity.

Germline values: CDR1 SGHNT, CDR2 YENEEA. V was trimmed by 3 bases and J by 7 bases, leaving 12 bases between them. The CDR3 has 13 amino acids. This clone showed up just a few times. The target antigen is unknown. PCR employed 60 Vbeta and 13 Jbeta primers. Clones were read by immunoSEQ multiplex PCR, and TCRdb kept only the in-frame ones, dropping some. Of around 140,000 clones listed, about 10% are singletons. The clonotype comes from a woman in her forties in good health and CMV-seropositive. The chain is built from TRBV11-3 and TRBJ2-5; tentatively, D is TRBD2 (6 bases). The sequencing input was PBMCs. The CDR3 here is CASSLGRRGTQYF. CDR3 bases: TGTGCCAGCAGCTTGGGGAGGCGAGGGACCCAGTACTTC.